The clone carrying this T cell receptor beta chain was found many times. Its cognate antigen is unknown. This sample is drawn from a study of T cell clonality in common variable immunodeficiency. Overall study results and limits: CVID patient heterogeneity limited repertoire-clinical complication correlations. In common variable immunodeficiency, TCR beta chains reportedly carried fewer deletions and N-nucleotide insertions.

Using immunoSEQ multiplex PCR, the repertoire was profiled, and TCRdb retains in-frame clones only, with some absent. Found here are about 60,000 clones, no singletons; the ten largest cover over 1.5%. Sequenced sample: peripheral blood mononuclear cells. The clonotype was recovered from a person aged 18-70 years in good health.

The sequenced part of the CDR3 DNA is TGCGCCAGCAGCTTGGGACAGGGGGAAGAATATGGC. Amino acid sequence: CASSLGQGEEYG. The complete CDR3 protein is CASSLGQGEEYGYTF. J is TRBJ1-2 and V is TRBV5-1; 9 bases agree with TRBD1. The CDR3 goes on 3 residues after the read ends, and that part is filled in from the germline J gene. In germline, CDR1 is SGHRS, CDR2 YFSETQ. Trimming at V came to 0 bases and at J to 5 bases, leaving 5 bases not matched to a gene. The CDR3 consists of 15 residues.